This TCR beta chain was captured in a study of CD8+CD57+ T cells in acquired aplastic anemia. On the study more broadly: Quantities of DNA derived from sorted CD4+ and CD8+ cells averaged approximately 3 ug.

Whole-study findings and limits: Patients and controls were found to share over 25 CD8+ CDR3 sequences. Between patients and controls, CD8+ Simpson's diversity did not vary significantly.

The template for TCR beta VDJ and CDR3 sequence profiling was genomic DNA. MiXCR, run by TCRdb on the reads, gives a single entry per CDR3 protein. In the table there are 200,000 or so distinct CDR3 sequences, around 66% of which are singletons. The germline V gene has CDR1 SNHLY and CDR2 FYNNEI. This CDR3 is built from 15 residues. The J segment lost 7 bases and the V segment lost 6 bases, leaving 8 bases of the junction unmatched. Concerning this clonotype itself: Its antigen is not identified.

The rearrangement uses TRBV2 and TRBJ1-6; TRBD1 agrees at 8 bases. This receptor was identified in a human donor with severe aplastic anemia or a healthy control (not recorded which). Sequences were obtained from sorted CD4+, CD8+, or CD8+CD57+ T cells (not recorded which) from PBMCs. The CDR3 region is CASRPDRARNSPLHF. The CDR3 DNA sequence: TGTGCCAGCAGGCCGGACAGGGCGCGGAATTCACCCCTCCACTTT. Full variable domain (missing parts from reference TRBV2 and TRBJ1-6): EPEVTQTPSHQVTQMGQEVILRCVPISNHLYFYWYRQILGQKVEFLVSFYNNEISEKSEIFDDQFSVERPDGSNFTLKIRSTKLEDSAMYFCASRPDRARNSPLHFGNGTRLTVT.